Detailed here is one T cell receptor (beta chain). The antigen is undetermined. These data come from a study of blood T cells in healthy people across ages. Overall study findings and caveats: The percentage of naive T cells correlated strongly with TCR beta diversity. While age rose, TCR beta diversity per million T cells dropped in a roughly linear way.

The CDR3 contains 13 residues. V was shortened by 1 base and J by 10 bases, with 13 bases between the two germline ends. The V gene's germline CDR1 is LGHDT and CDR2 YNNKEL (reference sequence). Through a sample-barcoded 5' primer and a J-beta primer mix, a second PCR was run for roughly 6 to 12 cycles. TCRdb re-called the 5' RACE reads through MiXCR, storing one row per CDR3 protein. The sample records fewer than 900,000 distinct CDR3 sequences, 43% being singletons. Source material: blood. The receptor was derived from a woman aged 60-75 years in good health. This rearrangement joins TRBV3-1 to TRBJ1-2, with D possibly TRBD1 on 6 matching bases. The CDR3 region has the DNA TGTGCCAGCAGCCAAGGGGAACAGGGCTACTACACCTTC. Its protein product is CASSQGEQGYYTF.